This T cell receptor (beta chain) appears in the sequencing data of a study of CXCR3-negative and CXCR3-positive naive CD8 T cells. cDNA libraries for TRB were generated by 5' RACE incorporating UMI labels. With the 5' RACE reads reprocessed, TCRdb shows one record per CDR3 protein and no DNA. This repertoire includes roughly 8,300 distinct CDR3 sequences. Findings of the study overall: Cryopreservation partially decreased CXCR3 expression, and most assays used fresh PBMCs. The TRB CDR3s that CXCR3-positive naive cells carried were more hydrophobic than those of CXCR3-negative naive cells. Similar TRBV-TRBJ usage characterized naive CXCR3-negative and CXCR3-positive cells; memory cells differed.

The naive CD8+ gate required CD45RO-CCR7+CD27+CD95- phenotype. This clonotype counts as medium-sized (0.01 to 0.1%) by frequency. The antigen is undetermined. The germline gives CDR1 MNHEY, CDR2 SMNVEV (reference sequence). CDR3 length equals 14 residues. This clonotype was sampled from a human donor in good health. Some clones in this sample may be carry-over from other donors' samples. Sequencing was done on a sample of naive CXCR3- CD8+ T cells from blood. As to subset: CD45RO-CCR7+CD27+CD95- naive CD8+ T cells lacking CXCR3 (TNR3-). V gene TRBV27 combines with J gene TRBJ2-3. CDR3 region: CASSLSMGTDTQYF.